This entry concerns a single T cell receptor beta chain. The antigen remains undetermined. The data were taken from a study of PD-1 blockade in classical Hodgkin lymphoma. Notes on the study in general: With CD4+ cells, TCR diversity rose significantly by C4D1, but not with CD8+ cells.

Relapse was seen in all patients after autologous stem cell transplantation, and brentuximab vedotin exposure was variable. TCRdb's table, derived via immunoSEQ multiplex PCR, lists solely in-frame clones and lacks some. The sample lists roughly 140,000 clones, nearly 80% seen once, with roughly 9.2% in the top ten. This clonotype was obtained from a human donor with classical Hodgkin lymphoma. The sample here was peripheral blood mononuclear cells (PBMCs), taken before the second cycle of nivolumab.

CDR3 protein: CASSLEDDNEQYF. The CDR3, as DNA: TGTGCCAGCAGCTTAGAGGATGACAACGAGCAGTACTTC. The chain carries TRBV11-2 and TRBJ2-7; the D is unclear. The V gene's germline CDR1 is SGHAT and CDR2 FQNNGV. Deletions cut 0 bases from V and 5 bases from J, with 8 bases between. The CDR3 runs to 13 residues.